This is a list of T cell receptor beta chains from one sample in a study of T cell changes during pregnancy in multiple sclerosis. TCRdb's copy holds only in-frame clones and misses some; the assay was immunoSEQ multiplex PCR. Of 90,000 to 120,000 clones listed, 92% were seen once; the top ten hold more than 0.65%. This specimen was peripheral blood, taken in the third trimester of pregnancy. These TCRs come from a female donor in good health, enrolled as a control in a pregnancy study. CDR3s include the opening cysteine and the closing phenylalanine or tryptophan.

>TRBJ1-1|TRBV7-9
CASSLRGDEAFF
>TRBJ1-1|TRBV18
CASSLGQPNTEAFF
>TRBJ2-5|TRBV9
CASSFGTSGGRGQETQYF
>TRBJ2-7|TRBV7-6
CASAVGAYEQYF
>TRBJ2-3|TRBV5-5
CASIFDPTGVDTQYF
>TRBJ1-3|TRBV30
CAWSQAILRTIYF
>TRBJ1-6|TRBV7-9
CASSLGSGKNNSPLHF
>TRBJ1-1|TRBV7-6
CASSLAGGNTEAFF
>TRBJ2-7|TRBV7-2
CASRSTGTLGEQYF
>TRBJ1-4|TRBV29-1
CSVRRGTNEKLFF
>TRBJ2-2|TRBV18
CASSPGQGSVTGELFF
>TRBJ1-1|TRBV5-1
CASSFSGGENTEAFF
>TRBJ2-7|TRBV13
CASSPPGGSEQYF
>TRBJ2-3|TRBV7-9
CASSPRGGSTDTQYF
>TRBJ1-1|TRBV19
CASRKRDSRNTEAFF
>TRBJ1-5|TRBV7-7
CASSPHRGNQPQHF
>TRBJ1-5|TRBV19
CASSPRRLEQPQHF
>TRBJ1-1|TRBV7-9
CASSQTGIEAFF
>TRBJ2-7|TRBV6-6
CASSNPMGNTYEQYF
>TRBJ2-7|TRBV11-3
CASSLVNSLPNEQYF
>TRBJ2-7|TRBV30
CAWSTGTGISYEQYF
>TRBJ1-2|TRBV27
CATGSVLGYTF
>TRBJ1-6|TRBV2
CASIQWANSPLHF
>TRBJ1-1|TRBV6-1
CASSEAGDTEAFF
>TRBJ1-1|TRBV5-1
CASSLAQGGEAFF
>TRBJ1-5|TRBV11-3
CASGGGSQHF
>TRBJ1-4|TRBV5-6
CASSRYRAATNEKLFF
>TRBJ2-7|TRBV19
CASSINFGGGEQYF
>TRBJ2-5|TRBV7-2
CASSLGASGEPAETQYF
>TRBJ2-7|TRBV30
CACHGGGVYEQYF
>TRBJ1-4|TRBV10-3
CAISGTGLAINEKLFF
>TRBJ2-1|TRBV5-1
CASSIAAGGRFEQFF
>TRBJ2-1|TRBV27
CASSSPLSYLERQFF
>TRBJ2-3|TRBV6-5
CASSPRRAGTDTQYF
>TRBJ1-4|TRBV6-5
CASSYYRDNEKLFF
>TRBJ2-3|TRBV30
CASHRGDTQYF
>TRBJ1-1|TRBV30
CAWSVDLGVTEAFF
>TRBJ2-7|TRBV30
CAWKSDRGPYEQYF
>TRBJ2-7|TRBV27
CASSPRGTGNEQYF
>TRBJ2-5|TRBV5-5
CASSFPKETQYF
>TRBJ1-1|TRBV27
CASSPEVIGNTEAFF
>TRBJ1-2|TRBV4-2
CASSQESAGTFYGYTF
>TRBJ2-2|TRBV18
CASSPYTGTDDTGELFF
>TRBJ2-2|TRBV9
CASRVGQGETGELFF
>TRBJ2-7|TRBV7-9
CASSQSGYEQYF
>TRBJ2-5|TRBV25-1
CASSGGWRGGETQYF
>TRBJ2-7|TRBV30
CAWSVGTGEYEQYF
>TRBJ1-1|TRBV14
CASSHIGEPMNTEAFF
>TRBJ1-3|TRBV2
CASTGSAPYSGNTIYF
>TRBJ1-1|TRBV5-1
CASSPTGGLGDTEAFF
>TRBJ1-1|TRBV14
CASSQVGARLAFF
>TRBJ2-1|TRBV7-9
CASSTSKLGNEQFF
>TRBJ1-5|TRBV7-9
CASSPRDWADQPQHF
>TRBJ1-1|TRBV7-2
CASSLSGSMGTEAFF